Presented here are 3 T cell receptor beta chains from one specimen sequenced in a study of blood T cell repertoires in COVID-19. Profiling relied on immunoSEQ multiplex PCR, and the TCRdb table lists in-frame clones only, not all of them. Among over 200,000 clones, around 84% were seen once, and the ten largest hold over 2%. Sequences were obtained from peripheral blood. Receptors originate from a man aged 35 to 55 who had recovered from COVID-19.

The V and J genes are TRBV19 and TRBJ2-1; TRBD2 matches 7 bases. The junction had 5 bases not matched to a gene; V was cut back by 3 bases and J by 6 bases. The CDR3 sequence is 14 residues long. Germline V gene data show CDR1 as LNHDA and CDR2 as SQIVND (reference sequence). The CDR3 loop is CASSMGEGLNEQFF. The CDR3 DNA reads as TGTGCCAGTAGTATGGGGGAGGGCCTCAATGAGCAGTTCTTC.

This clone occurred a few times. DNA for the CDR3: TGTGCCAGCAGCTCCTCTACCCGTTATAGCGGGAGTGACTACGAGCAGTACTTC. It is translated as CASSSSTRYSGSDYEQYF. The chain uses TRBV11-2 and TRBJ2-7; 9 bases align to TRBD2. V gave up 4 bases and J gave up 3 bases; unmatched junction bases: 16. This CDR3 is built from 18 residues. The germline V gene has CDR1 SGHAT and CDR2 FQNNGV.

The J gene is TRBJ1-2, the V gene TRBV28, with 9 bases that match TRBD1. Germline V lookup: CDR1 MDHEN, CDR2 SYDVKM. V shed 4 bases and J 2 bases; nucleotides not matched to a gene: 5. The CDR3 has 15 residues. The CDR3 loop is CASSSTGQGNYGYTF. CDR3 DNA: TGTGCCAGCAGTTCGACGGGACAGGGAAACTATGGCTACACCTTC.